Described below is a single TCR beta chain sequence and its context. This entry comes from a study of shared clonotypes between healthy human individuals. This CDR3 has 18 amino acids. With V trimmed by 3 bases and J by 4 bases, 13 bases remained unmatched. Looked up from germline, CDR1 is SQVTM and CDR2 is ANQGSEA. Method: immunoSEQ multiplex PCR; TCRdb's copy keeps in-frame clones and lacks some. The table has about 2 million clones, about 94% seen once; the top ten hold around 1%. Selected positively for CCR7 and CD45RO-negative, naive CD8 cells excluded terminally differentiated effector memory CD45RA+ cells.

The clonotype was recovered from a man aged 18-30 years in good health. The chain joins TRBV29-1 to TRBJ2-1, with 12 bases identical to TRBD2. The sequenced sample consisted of naive CD8+ T cells sorted from blood. CDR3 sequence: CSVDGVLAGGKKYNEQFF. The CDR3 DNA is TGCAGCGTTGATGGGGTACTAGCGGGGGGAAAAAAATACAATGAGCAGTTCTTC.